These T cell receptor beta chains were read from a single sample in a study of CD8 T cells in ankylosing spondylitis. One entry per CDR3 protein results from TCRdb running MiXCR on the 5' RACE reads. The data show about 190,000 distinct CDR3 sequences, 10% to 15% seen once. Sequencing was done on a sample of blood, either unsorted or a sorted T cell fraction (not recorded which). The receptors come from a female donor with ankylosing spondylitis or in good health (not recorded which). The CDR3 runs from the conserved cysteine through the conserved F or W.

v_gene	j_gene	CDR3aa
TRBV12-3/TRBV12-4	TRBJ1-5	CASSYSFGGHSNQPQHF
TRBV5-1	TRBJ2-2	CASSLVRGINTGELFF
TRBV29-1	TRBJ2-1	CSVDSRGGNEQFF
TRBV6-5	TRBJ2-7	CASSYEVAASYEQYF
TRBV20-1	TRBJ2-7	CSARGISHEQYF
TRBV12-3/TRBV12-4	TRBJ2-2	CASSPLAGSTGELFF
TRBV27	TRBJ1-1	CASTNPGRGVTEAFF
TRBV9	TRBJ2-7	CASSVGDSGTEQYF
TRBV25-1	TRBJ1-3	CASSEEGILRNTIYF
TRBV9	TRBJ2-3	CASSAERLASTDTQYF
TRBV20-1	TRBJ1-2	CSALGGGYTF
TRBV5-1	TRBJ1-2	CASSFGRDSGYTF
TRBV12-3/TRBV12-4	TRBJ2-2	CASSTYRDTGELFF
TRBV12-3/TRBV12-4	TRBJ1-2	CASSLRDRARGGYTF
TRBV10-2	TRBJ2-1	CASTNWDNEQFF
TRBV12-3/TRBV12-4	TRBJ2-1	CASRKAGTSSRGYEQFF
TRBV7-6	TRBJ2-1	CASSSPFRGGNEQFF
TRBV3-1	TRBJ2-3	CASSQDGRSTDTQYF
TRBV3-1	TRBJ2-7	CASRRTDNYEQYF
TRBV3-1	TRBJ1-2	CASSRGSALGYTF
TRBV20-1	TRBJ1-3	CSARGNGNTIYF
TRBV12-3/TRBV12-4	TRBJ2-7	CAISTQIGSYEQYF
TRBV2	TRBJ2-1	CASARDSSYNEQFF
TRBV6-2/TRBV6-3	TRBJ2-1	CASSTTSGRPEQFF
TRBV20-1	TRBJ2-7	CSAPRREQYF
TRBV12-3/TRBV12-4	TRBJ2-1	CASKLSLGGGDYNEQFF
TRBV12-3/TRBV12-4	TRBJ1-3	CASSLTEGNTIYF
TRBV20-1	TRBJ2-3	CSAPLQATQYF
TRBV20-1	TRBJ2-1	CSARGVGTSGKDEQFF
TRBV5-1	TRBJ1-2	CASSRLSATGGYGYTF
TRBV27	TRBJ2-5	CASLQETQYF
TRBV5-5	TRBJ1-5	CASSPFSNQPQHF
TRBV14	TRBJ1-3	CASSQALSAGNTIYF
TRBV5-1	TRBJ2-7	CASSPGTFQYF
TRBV20-1	TRBJ1-6	CSAQGGSTYNSPLHF
TRBV18	TRBJ2-7	CASSQMTGQADSYEQYF
TRBV12-3/TRBV12-4	TRBJ2-1	CTSSLVLGASEQFF
TRBV27	TRBJ2-1	CASSLGTGGLSSEQFF
TRBV10-3	TRBJ2-1	CAISEYNEQFF
TRBV7-2	TRBJ1-4	CASSLRQREKLFF
TRBV6-5	TRBJ1-2	CASSYDRVDGYTF
TRBV24-1	TRBJ1-2	CATSEPRQGAHGYTF
TRBV5-1	TRBJ2-7	CASSLGGAGGSYEQYF
TRBV15	TRBJ1-5	CATSRASGGDGNQPQHF
TRBV5-1	TRBJ2-1	CASRYGSGSGNNEQFF
TRBV6-5	TRBJ2-3	CASSYATGGVSTDTQYF
TRBV20-1	TRBJ2-5	CSARDFLAGGPVETQYF
TRBV14	TRBJ2-1	CASSLWGEGSLGEQFF
TRBV29-1	TRBJ1-2	CSVEGQGYTF
TRBV19	TRBJ2-5	CASGPSARARETQYF
TRBV19	TRBJ2-1	CASSIDMGNPYNEQFF